Reported below is one TCR beta chain. Other DNA sequences within the sample encode an identical CDR3. The record originates from a study of blood T cell repertoires in COVID-19. Per the authors' pipeline: Amplifying reference gene primers gave estimates of nucleated cell counts. Profiling relied on immunoSEQ multiplex PCR, and the TCRdb table lists in-frame clones only, not all of them. V and J calls and clone size come straight from that table; D and trimming were deduced from the DNA. The sample includes around 450,000 clones, about nine tenths of them seen just once. The specimen sequenced was PBMCs or T cells enriched from blood (not recorded which). This clonotype was obtained from a young man who had recovered from COVID-19.

CDR3 nucleotides: TGCGCCAGCAGCCAAGGACAGGGGTATGGCTACACCTTC. It codes for CASSQGQGYGYTF. This chain links TRBV4-1 with TRBJ1-2; TRBD1 aligns across 8 bases. The CDR3 sequence is 13 residues long. The junction had 0 bases not matched to a gene; V was cut back by 1 base and J by 5 bases. Germline V gene sequence: CDR1 MGHRA, CDR2 YSYEKL.